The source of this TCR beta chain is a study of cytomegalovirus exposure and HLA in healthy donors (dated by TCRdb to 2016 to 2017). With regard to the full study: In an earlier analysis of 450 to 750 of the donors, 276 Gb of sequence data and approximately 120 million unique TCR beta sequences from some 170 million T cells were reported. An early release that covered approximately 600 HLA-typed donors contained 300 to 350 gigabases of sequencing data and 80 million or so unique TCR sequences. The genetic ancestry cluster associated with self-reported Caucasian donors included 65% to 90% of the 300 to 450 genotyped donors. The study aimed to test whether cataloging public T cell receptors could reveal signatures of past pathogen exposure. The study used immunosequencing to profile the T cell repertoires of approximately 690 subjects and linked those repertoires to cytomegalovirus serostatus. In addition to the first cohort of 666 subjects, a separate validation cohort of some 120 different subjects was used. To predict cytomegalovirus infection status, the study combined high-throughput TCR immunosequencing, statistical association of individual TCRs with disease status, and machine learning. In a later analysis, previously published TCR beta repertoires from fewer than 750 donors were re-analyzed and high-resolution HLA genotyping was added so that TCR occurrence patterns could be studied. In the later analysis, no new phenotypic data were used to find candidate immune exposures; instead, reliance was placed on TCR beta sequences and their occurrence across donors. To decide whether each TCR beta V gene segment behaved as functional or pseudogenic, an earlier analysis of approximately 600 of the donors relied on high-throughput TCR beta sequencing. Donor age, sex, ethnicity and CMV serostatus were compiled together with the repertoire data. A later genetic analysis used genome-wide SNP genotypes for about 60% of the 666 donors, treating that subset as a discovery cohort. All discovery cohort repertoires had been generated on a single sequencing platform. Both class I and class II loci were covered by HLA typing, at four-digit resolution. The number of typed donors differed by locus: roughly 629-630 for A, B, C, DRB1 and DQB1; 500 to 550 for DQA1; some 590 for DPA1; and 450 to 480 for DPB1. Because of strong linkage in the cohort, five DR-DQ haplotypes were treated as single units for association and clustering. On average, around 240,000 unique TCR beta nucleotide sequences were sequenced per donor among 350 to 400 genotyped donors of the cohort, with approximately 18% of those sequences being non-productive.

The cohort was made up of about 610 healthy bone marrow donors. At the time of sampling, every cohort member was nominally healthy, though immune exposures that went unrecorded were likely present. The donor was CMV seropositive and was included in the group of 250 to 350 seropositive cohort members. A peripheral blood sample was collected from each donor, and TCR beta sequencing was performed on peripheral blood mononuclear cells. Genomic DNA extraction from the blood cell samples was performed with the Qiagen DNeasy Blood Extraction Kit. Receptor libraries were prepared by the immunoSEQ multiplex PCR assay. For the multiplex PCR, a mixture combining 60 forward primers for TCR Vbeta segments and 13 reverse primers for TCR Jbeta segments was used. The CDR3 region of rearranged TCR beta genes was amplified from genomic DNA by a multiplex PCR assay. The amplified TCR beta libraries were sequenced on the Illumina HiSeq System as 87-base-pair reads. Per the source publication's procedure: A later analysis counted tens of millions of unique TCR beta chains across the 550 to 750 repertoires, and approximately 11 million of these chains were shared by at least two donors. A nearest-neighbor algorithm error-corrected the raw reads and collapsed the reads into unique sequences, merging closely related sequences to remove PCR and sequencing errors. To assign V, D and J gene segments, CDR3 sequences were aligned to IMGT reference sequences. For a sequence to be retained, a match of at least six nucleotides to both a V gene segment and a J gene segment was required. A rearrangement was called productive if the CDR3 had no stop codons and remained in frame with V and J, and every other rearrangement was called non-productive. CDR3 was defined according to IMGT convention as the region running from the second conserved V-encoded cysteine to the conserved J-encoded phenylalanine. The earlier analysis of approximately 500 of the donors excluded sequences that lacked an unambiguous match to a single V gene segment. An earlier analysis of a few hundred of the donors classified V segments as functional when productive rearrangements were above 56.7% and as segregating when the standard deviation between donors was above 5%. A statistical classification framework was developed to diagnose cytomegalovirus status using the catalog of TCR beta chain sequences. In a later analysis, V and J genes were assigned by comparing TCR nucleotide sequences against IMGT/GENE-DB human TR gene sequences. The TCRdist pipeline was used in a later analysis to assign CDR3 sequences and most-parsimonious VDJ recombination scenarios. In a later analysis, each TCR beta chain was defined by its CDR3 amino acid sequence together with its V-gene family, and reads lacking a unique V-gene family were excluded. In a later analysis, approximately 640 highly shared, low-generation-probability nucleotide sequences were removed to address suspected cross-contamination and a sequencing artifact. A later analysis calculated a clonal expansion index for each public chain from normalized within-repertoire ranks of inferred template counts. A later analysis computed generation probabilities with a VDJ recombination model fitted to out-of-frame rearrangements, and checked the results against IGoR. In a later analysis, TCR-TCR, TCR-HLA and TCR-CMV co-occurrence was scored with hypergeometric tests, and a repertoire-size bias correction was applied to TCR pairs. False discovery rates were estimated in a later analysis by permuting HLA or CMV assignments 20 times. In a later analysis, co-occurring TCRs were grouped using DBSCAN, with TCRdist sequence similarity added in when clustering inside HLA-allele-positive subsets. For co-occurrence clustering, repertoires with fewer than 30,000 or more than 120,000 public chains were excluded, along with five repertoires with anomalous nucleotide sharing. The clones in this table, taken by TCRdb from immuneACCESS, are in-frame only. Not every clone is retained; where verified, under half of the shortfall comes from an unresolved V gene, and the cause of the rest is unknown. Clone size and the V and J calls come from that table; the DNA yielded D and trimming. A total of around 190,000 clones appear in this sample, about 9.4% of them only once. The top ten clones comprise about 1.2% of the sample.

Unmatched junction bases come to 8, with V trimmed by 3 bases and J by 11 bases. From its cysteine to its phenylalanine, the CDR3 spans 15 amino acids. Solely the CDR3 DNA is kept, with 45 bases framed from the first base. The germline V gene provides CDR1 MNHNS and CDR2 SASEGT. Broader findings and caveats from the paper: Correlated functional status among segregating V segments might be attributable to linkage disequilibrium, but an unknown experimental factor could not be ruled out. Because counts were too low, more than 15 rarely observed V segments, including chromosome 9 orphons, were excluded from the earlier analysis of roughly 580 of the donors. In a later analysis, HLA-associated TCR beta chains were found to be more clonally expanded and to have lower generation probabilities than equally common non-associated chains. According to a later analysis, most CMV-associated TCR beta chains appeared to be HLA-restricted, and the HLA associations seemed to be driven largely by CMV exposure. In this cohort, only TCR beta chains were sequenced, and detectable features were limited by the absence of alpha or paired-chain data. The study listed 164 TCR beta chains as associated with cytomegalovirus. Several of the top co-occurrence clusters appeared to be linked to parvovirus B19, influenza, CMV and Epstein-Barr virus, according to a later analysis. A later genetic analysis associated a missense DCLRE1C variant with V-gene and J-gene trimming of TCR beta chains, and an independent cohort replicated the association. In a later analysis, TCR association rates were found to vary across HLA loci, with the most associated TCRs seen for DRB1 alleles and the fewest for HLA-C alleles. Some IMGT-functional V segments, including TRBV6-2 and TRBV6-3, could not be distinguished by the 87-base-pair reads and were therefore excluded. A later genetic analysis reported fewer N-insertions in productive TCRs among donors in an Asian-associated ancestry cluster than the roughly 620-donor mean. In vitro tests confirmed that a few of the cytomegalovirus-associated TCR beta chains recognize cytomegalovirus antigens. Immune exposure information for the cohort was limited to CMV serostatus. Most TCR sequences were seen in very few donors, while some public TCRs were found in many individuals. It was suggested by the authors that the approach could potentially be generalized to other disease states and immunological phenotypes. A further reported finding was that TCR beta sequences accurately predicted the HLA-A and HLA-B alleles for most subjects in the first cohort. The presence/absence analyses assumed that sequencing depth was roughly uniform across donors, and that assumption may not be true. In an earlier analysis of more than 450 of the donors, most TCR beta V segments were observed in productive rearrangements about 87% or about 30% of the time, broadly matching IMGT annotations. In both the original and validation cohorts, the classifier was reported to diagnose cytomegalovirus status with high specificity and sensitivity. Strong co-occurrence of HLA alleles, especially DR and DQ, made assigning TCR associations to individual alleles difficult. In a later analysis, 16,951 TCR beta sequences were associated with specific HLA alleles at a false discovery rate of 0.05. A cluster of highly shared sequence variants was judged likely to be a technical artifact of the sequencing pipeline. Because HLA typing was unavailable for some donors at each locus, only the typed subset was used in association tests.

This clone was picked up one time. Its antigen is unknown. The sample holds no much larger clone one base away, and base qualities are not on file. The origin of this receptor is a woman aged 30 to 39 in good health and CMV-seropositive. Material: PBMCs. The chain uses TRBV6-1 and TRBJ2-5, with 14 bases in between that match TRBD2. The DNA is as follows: TGTGCCAGCAGTGACCAGGGACTAGCGGGGGTTCGGCAGTACTTC. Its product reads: CASSDQGLAGVRQYF.